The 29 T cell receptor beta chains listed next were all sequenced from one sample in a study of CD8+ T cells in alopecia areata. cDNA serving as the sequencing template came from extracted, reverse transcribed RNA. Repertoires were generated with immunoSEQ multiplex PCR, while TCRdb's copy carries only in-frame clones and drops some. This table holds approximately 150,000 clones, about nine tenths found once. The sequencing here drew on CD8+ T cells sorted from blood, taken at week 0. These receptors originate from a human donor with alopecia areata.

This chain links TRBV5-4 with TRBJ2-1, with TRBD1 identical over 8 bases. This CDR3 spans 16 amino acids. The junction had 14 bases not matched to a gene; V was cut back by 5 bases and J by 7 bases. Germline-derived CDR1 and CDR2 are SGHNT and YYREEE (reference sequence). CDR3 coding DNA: TGTGCCAGCAGGGGCGCGGACAGGGCCACGGATAATGAGCAGTTCTTC. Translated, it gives CASRGADRATDNEQFF.

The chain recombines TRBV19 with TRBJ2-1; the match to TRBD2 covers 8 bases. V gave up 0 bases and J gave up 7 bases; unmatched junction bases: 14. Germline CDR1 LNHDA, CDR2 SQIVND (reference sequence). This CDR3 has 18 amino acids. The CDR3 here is CASSIDLSGRFVGNEQFF. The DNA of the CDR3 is TGTGCCAGTAGTATAGATCTGAGCGGGAGATTCGTAGGAAATGAGCAGTTCTTC.

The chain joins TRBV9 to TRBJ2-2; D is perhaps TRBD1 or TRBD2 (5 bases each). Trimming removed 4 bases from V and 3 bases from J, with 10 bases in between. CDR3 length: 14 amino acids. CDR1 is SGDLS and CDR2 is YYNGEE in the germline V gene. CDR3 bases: TGTGCCAGCAGCTCGGGACCTCACACCGGGGAGCTGTTTTTT. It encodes CASSSGPHTGELFF.

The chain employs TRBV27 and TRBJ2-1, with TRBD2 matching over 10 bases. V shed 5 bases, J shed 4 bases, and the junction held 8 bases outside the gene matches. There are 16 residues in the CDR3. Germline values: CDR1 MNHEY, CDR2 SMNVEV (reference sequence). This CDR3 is CASSRSLAGAYNEQFF. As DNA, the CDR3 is TGTGCCAGCAGTCGATCTCTAGCGGGAGCTTACAATGAGCAGTTCTTC.

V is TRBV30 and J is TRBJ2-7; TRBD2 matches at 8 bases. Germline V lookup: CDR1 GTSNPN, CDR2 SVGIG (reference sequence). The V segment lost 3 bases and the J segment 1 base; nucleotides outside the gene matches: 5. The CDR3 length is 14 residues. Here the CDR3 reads CAWRSGGASYEQYF. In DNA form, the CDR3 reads TGTGCCTGGAGGTCGGGGGGGGCTTCCTACGAGCAGTACTTC.

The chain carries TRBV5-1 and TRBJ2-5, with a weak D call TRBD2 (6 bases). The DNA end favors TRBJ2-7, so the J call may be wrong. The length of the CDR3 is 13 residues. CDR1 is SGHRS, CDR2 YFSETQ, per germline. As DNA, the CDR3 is TGCGCCAGCAGCCTGACTAGCTCCTACGAGCAGTACTTC. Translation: CASSLTSSYEQYF.

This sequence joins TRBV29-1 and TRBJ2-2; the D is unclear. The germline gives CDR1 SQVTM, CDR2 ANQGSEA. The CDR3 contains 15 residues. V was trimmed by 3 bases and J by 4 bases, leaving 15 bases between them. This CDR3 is CSVDVANDLTGELFF. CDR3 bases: TGCAGCGTTGATGTGGCCAACGACCTCACCGGGGAGCTGTTTTTT.

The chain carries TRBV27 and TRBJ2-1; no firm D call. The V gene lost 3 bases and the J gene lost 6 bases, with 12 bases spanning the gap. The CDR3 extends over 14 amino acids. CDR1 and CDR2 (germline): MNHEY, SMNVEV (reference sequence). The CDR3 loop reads CASSFQTLPNEQFF. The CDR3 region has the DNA TGTGCCAGCAGTTTCCAAACCCTTCCCAATGAGCAGTTCTTC.

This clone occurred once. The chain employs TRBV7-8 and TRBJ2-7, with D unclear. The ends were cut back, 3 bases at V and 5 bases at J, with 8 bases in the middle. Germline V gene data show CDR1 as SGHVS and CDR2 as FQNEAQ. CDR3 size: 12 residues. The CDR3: CASSFWRDEQYF. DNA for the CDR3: TGTGCCAGCAGCTTTTGGAGAGACGAGCAGTACTTC.

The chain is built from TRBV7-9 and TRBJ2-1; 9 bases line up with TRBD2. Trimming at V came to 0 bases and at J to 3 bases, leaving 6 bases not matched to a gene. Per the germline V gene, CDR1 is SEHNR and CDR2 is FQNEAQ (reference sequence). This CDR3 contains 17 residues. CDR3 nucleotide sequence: TGTGCCAGCAGCTTAGCTTCGTCGCGGGGGGGCTACAATGAGCAGTTCTTC. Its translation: CASSLASSRGGYNEQFF.

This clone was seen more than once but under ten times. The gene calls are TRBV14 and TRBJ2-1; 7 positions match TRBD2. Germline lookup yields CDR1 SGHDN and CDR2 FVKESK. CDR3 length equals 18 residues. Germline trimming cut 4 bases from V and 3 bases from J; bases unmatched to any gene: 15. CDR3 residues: CASSPSIRDYHHYNEQFF. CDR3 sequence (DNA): TGTGCCAGCAGCCCCTCCATCCGGGACTACCACCACTACAATGAGCAGTTCTTC.

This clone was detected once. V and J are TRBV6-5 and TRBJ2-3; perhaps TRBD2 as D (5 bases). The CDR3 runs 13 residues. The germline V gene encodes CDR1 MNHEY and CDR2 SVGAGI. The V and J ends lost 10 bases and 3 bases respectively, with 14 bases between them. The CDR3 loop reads CATSMRATDTQYF. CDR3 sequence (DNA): TGTGCCACCAGCATGCGGGCGACAGATACGCAGTATTTT.

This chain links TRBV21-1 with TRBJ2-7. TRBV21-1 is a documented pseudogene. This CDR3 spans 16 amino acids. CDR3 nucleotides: TGTGCCAGCAGCGTCATAGGTCGGACCCCCGTTCGGGAGCAGTACTTC. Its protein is CASSVIGRTPVREQYF.

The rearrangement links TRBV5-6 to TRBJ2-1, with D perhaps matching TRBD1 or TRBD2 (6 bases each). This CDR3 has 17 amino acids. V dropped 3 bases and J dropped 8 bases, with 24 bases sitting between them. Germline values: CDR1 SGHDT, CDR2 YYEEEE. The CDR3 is CASSSPPLIEGEDEQFF. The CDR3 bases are TGTGCCAGCAGCTCCCCGCCACTTATAGAGGGGGAGGATGAGCAGTTCTTC.

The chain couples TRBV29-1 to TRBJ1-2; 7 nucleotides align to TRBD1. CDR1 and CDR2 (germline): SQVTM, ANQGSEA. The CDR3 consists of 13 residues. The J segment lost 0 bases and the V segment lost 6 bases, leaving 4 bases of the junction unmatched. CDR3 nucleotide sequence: TGCAGCGTCGAGGACAGGTCTAACTATGGCTACACCTTC. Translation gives CSVEDRSNYGYTF.

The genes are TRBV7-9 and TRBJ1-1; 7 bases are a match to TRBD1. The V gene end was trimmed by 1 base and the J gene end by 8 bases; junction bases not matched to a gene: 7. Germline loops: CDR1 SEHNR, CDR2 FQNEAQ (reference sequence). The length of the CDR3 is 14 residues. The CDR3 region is CASSLVRQGIEAFF. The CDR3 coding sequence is TGTGCCAGCAGCTTAGTAAGACAGGGTATCGAAGCTTTCTTT.

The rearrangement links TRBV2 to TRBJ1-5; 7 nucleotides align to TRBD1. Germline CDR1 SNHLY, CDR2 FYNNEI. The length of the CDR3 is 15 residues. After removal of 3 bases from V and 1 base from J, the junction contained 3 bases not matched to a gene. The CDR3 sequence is CASSEARGSNQPQHF. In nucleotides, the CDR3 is TGTGCCAGCAGTGAGGCCAGGGGGAGCAATCAGCCCCAGCATTTT.

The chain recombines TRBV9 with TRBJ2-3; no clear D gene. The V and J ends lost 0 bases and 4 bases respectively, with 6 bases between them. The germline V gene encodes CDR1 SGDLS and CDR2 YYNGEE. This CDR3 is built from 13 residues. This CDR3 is CASSVEMADTQYF. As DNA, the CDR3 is TGTGCCAGCAGCGTAGAGATGGCAGATACGCAGTATTTT.

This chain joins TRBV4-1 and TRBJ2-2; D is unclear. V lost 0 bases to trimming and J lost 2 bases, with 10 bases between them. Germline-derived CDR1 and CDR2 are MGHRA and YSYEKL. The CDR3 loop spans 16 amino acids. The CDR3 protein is CASSQELTDNTGELFF. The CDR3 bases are TGCGCCAGCAGCCAAGAATTGACGGATAACACCGGGGAGCTGTTTTTT.

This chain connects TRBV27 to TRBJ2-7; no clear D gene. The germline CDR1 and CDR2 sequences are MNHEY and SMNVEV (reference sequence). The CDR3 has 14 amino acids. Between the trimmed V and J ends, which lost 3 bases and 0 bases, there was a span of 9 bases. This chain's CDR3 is CASSFKPASYEQYF. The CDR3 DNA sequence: TGTGCCAGCAGTTTTAAACCCGCCTCCTACGAGCAGTACTTC.

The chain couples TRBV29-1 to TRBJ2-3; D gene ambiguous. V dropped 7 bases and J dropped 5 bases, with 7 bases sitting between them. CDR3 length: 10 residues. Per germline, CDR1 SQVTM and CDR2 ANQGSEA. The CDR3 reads CSGNIDTQYF. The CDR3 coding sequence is TGCAGCGGTAACATAGATACGCAGTATTTT.

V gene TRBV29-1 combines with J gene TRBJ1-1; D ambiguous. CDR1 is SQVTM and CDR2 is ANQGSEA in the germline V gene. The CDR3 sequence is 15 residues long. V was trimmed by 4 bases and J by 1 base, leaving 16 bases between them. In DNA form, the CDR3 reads TGCAGCGTTGGGGTAGATTTGACGGGGAACACTGAAGCTTTCTTT. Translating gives CSVGVDLTGNTEAFF.

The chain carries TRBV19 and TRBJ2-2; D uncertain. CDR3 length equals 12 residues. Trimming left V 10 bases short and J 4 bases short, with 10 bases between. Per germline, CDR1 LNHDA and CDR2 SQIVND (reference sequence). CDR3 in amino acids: CATRTPTGELFF. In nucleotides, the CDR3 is TGTGCCACCAGGACCCCCACCGGGGAGCTGTTTTTT.

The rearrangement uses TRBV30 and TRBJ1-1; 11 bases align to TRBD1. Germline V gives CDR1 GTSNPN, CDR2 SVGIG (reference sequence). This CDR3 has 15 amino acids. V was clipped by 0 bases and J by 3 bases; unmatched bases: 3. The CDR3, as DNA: TGTGCCTGGAGTGTAAGGGACAGGGGGGACACTGAAGCTTTCTTT. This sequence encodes CAWSVRDRGDTEAFF.

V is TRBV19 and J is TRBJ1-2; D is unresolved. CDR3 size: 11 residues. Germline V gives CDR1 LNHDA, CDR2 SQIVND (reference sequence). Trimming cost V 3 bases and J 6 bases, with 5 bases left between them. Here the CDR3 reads CASSIGDGYTF. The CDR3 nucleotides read TGTGCCAGTAGTATTGGGGATGGCTACACCTTC.

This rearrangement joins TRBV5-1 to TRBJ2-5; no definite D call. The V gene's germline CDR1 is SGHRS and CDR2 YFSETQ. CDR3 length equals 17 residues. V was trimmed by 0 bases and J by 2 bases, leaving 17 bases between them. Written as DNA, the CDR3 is TGCGCCAGCAGCTTGGAGTGGAGCGACACCCTACAAGAGACCCAGTACTTC. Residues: CASSLEWSDTLQETQYF.

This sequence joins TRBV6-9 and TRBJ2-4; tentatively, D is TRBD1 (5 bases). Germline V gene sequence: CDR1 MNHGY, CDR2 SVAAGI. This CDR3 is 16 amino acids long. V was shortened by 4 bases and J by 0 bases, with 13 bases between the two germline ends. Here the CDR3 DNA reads TGTGCCAGCAGTTTCCGACGGACACTAGCCAAAAACATTCAGTACTTC. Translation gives CASSFRRTLAKNIQYF.

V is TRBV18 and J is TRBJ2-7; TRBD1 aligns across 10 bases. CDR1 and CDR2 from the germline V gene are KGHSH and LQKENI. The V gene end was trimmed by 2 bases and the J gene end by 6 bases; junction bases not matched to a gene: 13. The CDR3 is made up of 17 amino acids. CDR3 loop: CASSPGVGDRGRSEQYF. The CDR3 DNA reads TGTGCCAGCTCACCAGGTGTTGGGGACAGGGGAAGATCCGAGCAGTACTTC.

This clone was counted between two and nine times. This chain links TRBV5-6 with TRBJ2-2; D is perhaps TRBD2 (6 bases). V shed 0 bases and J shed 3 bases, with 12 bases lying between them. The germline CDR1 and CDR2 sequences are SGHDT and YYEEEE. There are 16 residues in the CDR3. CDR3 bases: TGTGCCAGCAGCTTGGCCGGCGGGGAATACACCGGGGAGCTGTTTTTT. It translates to CASSLAGGEYTGELFF.